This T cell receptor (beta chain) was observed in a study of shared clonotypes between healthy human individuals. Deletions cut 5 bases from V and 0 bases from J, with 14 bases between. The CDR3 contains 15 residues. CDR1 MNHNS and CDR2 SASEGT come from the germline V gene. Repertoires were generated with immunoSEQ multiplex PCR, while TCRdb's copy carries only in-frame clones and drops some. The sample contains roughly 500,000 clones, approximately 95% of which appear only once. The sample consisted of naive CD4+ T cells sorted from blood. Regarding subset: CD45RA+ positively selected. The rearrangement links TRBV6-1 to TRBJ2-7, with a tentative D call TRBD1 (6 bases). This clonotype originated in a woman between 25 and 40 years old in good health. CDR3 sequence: CASSITDSLSYEQYF. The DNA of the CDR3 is TGTGCCAGCAGTATCACGGACAGTCTCTCCTACGAGCAGTACTTC.